This T cell receptor beta chain was captured by sequencing in a study of blood T cell repertoires in COVID-19. Whole-study context: Acute and convalescent COVID-19 specimens originated in the United States, Italy and Spain. Sources were T cells, B-cell-depleted T cells, or PBMCs; the material itself was cDNA or gDNA.

This CDR3 region has 15 residues. Germline CDR1 and CDR2: LGHNA and YNFKEQ. The V and J ends lost 5 bases and 3 bases, in that order; junction bases with no gene match: 6. In the study's own analysis: Amplification with reference gene primers provided the estimates of nucleated cell counts. Sequenced by immunoSEQ multiplex PCR; TCRdb stores in-frame clones only, minus some. That table gives V, J and clone size, and the DNA gave D and trimming. The data contain 150,000 to 170,000 clones, roughly 78% of them singletons. Sequenced sample: peripheral blood. This sequence was found in a man of 80 years or more with acute or convalescent COVID-19. This chain joins TRBV4-2 and TRBJ1-1; 10 nucleotides line up with TRBD1. CDR3 sequence: CASSTRTGGDTEAFF. In DNA form, the CDR3 reads TGTGCCAGCAGCACCCGGACAGGGGGAGACACTGAAGCTTTCTTT.